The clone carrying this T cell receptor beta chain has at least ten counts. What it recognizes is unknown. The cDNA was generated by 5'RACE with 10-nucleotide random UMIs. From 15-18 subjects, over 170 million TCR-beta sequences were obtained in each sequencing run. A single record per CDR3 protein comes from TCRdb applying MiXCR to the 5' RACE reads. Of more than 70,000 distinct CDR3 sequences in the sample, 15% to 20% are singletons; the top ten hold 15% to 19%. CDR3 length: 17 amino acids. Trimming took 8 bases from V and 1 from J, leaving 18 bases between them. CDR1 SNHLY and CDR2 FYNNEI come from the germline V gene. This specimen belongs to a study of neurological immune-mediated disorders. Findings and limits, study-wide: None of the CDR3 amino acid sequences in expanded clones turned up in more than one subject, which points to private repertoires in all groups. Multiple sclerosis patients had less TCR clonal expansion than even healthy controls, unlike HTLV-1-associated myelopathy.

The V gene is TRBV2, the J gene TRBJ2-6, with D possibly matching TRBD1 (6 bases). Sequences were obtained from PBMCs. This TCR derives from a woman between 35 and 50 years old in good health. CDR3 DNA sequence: TGTGCCAGCTTTGGGACACAACCCCCGTCTGGGGCCAACGTCCTGACTTTC. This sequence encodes CASFGTQPPSGANVLTF. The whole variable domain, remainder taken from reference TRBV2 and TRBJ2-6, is EPEVTQTPSHQVTQMGQEVILRCVPISNHLYFYWYRQILGQKVEFLVSFYNNEISEKSEIFDDQFSVERPDGSNFTLKIRSTKLEDSAMYFCASFGTQPPSGANVLTFGAGSRLTVL.